The clone carrying this T cell receptor (beta chain) was seen only a few times. In the source study's methods: Nucleated cell number was recorded as an estimate derived from reference gene primer amplification. The protocol was immunoSEQ multiplex PCR, while the TCRdb copy is restricted to in-frame clones and leaves out a portion. That table furnishes V, J and clone size, whereas the DNA furnished D and trimming. Among 90,000 to 110,000 clones listed, about 75% were seen once. The sample comes from a study of blood T cell repertoires in COVID-19. CDR3 length equals 15 residues. Germline CDR1 reads MNHEY; CDR2 reads SMNVEV (reference sequence). Trimming removed 0 bases at V and 7 bases at J, with 15 bases between.

The clonotype comes from a woman aged 70-85 years with acute or convalescent COVID-19. Material for sequencing was peripheral blood. This chain links TRBV27 with TRBJ1-2; TRBD1 is a possible D gene (6 bases). CDR3 coding DNA: TGTGCCAGCAGTTTATCCGCCACAGGGTCTGGTGGCTACACCTTC. Translated, it gives CASSLSATGSGGYTF.